Following are 9 T cell receptor beta chains from one sample sequenced in a study of blood T cell repertoires in COVID-19. Libraries were prepared by immunoSEQ multiplex PCR; TCRdb keeps only in-frame clonotypes and omits some of them. The sample holds around 160,000 clones, approximately 86% seen once. Sequenced: peripheral blood. Receptors originate from a man younger than 30 with acute or convalescent COVID-19.

The chain carries TRBV28 and TRBJ1-4, with D tentatively TRBD1 (6 bases). This CDR3 has 16 amino acids. The germline V gene has CDR1 MDHEN and CDR2 SYDVKM. Trimming shortened V by 6 bases and J by 0 bases, and 14 bases separated the two germline ends. Here the CDR3 reads CASSPQGRATNEKLFF. The CDR3 DNA is TGTGCCAGCAGCCCTCAGGGGCGCGCAACTAATGAAAAACTGTTTTTT.

This clone was seen only once. The CDR3 sequence: CASSPDGRNTIYF. DNA of the CDR3: TGTGCCAGCAGCCCCGACGGGAGAAACACCATATATTTT. The chain joins TRBV12-3 or TRBV12-4 to TRBJ1-3; D not certain. The CDR3 extends over 13 amino acids. Trimming removed 6 bases from V and 5 bases from J, with 11 bases in between.

This clone was counted only a few times. The rearrangement joins TRBV10-3 to TRBJ1-2; D is perhaps TRBD1 (5 bases). Germline V CDR1 and CDR2: ENHRY, SYGVKD. The CDR3 is made up of 14 amino acids. V gave up 4 bases and J gave up 8 bases, with 17 bases separating them. The CDR3 sequence is CAISAPRGEVGYTF. DNA of the CDR3: TGTGCCATCAGTGCGCCTAGAGGGGAGGTCGGCTACACCTTC.

The V call is TRBV24-1, the J call TRBJ2-3; tentatively, D is TRBD2 (6 bases). The CDR3 runs 16 residues. V lost 1 base and J 0 bases, leaving 10 bases between the germline ends. Germline CDR1 is KGHDR and CDR2 is SFDVKD. CDR3 bases: TGTGCCACCAGTGATTTCCTAGCGACTAGCACAGATACGCAGTATTTT. This gives the protein CATSDFLATSTDTQYF.

The rearrangement uses TRBV5-6 and TRBJ1-1; D is ambiguous. V dropped 0 bases and J dropped 5 bases, with 8 bases sitting between them. The germline gives CDR1 SGHDT, CDR2 YYEEEE. This CDR3 contains 13 residues. CDR3: CASSLAAATEAFF. In DNA form, the CDR3 reads TGTGCCAGCAGCTTGGCGGCAGCGACTGAAGCTTTCTTT.

This clone occurred once. The V call is TRBV5-8, the J call TRBJ2-7; 7 bases match TRBD1. This CDR3 comprises 14 residues. V lost 4 bases and J lost 3; bases outside the gene matches: 7. CDR1 and CDR2 (germline): SGHTS, YDEGEE. The CDR3 loop reads CASSARGQNYEQYV. CDR3 bases: TGTGCCAGCAGCGCTAGGGGACAGAACTACGAGCAGTACGTC.

This CDR3 reads CASSFQGFFYEQYV. The CDR3 coding sequence is TGTGCCAGCAGTTTTCAGGGTTTTTTCTACGAGCAGTACGTC. This chain connects TRBV28 to TRBJ2-7; D possibly corresponds to TRBD1 (5 bases). Deletions cut 3 bases from V and 3 bases from J, with 12 bases between. CDR3 length: 14 residues. Germline CDR1 MDHEN, CDR2 SYDVKM.

The rearrangement joins TRBV19 to TRBJ1-1; 9 nucleotides agree with TRBD1. Trimming cost V 5 bases and J 5 bases; bases outside gene matches: 12. The CDR3 has 16 residues. In germline, CDR1 is LNHDA, CDR2 SQIVND (reference sequence). The CDR3 is CASSPRDRVRGTEAFF. The CDR3 DNA reads TGTGCCAGTAGTCCCCGGGACAGGGTAAGAGGTACTGAAGCTTTCTTT.

The table lists this clone with a few counts. CDR3 in amino acids: CASSRTEVRAQHF. In DNA, the CDR3 is TGTGCCAGCAGTCGGACGGAGGTCCGAGCCCAGCATTTT. The chain joins TRBV6-2 or TRBV6-3 to TRBJ1-5; D remains unclear. V was trimmed by 5 bases and J by 11 bases, leaving 16 bases between them. Germline-derived CDR1 and CDR2 are MNHEY and SVGEGT. The CDR3 runs 13 residues.